This T cell receptor beta chain is drawn from a study of CD8 T cells in ankylosing spondylitis. The V gene lost 1 base and the J gene lost 2 bases, with 17 bases spanning the gap. CDR3 length: 17 amino acids. The germline CDR1 and CDR2 sequences are MDHEN and SYDVKM. Overall study findings and caveats: In ankylosing spondylitis patients, matched synovial fluid reportedly showed significant enrichment of disease-linked clones. Clones linked with disease were CD8+ and fairly uncommon in the peripheral blood. Among TCR beta sequences, a motif of eight or nine highly homologous variants appeared characteristic of ankylosing spondylitis blood.

One entry per CDR3 protein results from TCRdb running MiXCR on the 5' RACE reads. Here the sample spans approximately 400,000 distinct CDR3 sequences, 15% to 20% being singletons. There are a few counts of this clonotype. The target antigen is unknown. This receptor was obtained from a male donor with ankylosing spondylitis. Sequenced input: blood, either unsorted or a sorted T cell fraction (not recorded which). This rearrangement joins TRBV28 to TRBJ1-2; D may be TRBD1 (5 bases). CDR3 coding DNA: TGTGCCAGCAGTTTATCCCGCGACAGCTTAAACAACTATGGCTACACCTTC. Translated: CASSLSRDSLNNYGYTF.